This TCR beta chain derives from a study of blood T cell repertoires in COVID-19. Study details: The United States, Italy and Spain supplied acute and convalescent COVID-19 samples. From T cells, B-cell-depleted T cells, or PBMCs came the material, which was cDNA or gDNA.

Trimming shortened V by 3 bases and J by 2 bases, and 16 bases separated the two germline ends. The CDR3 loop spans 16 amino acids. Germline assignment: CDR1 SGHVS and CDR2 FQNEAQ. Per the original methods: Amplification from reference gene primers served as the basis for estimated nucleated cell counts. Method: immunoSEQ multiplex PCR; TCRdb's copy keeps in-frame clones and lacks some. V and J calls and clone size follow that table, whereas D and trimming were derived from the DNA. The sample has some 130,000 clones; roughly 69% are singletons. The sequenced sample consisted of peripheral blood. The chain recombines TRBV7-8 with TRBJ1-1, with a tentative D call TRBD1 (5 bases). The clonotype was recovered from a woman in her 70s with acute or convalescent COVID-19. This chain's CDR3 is CASSFRVQVPNTEAFF. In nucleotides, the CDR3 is TGTGCCAGCAGCTTTAGGGTACAGGTCCCTAACACTGAAGCTTTCTTT.